The 31 T cell receptor beta chains listed next were all sequenced from one sample in a study of shared T cell receptors in the human thymus. TCRdb keeps only in-frame clones here, not all; method: immunoSEQ multiplex PCR. The sample lists hundreds of thousands of clones, approximately 90% occurring once. In addition, the sample was reused for a study of human thymus T cells.

Sequenced sample: thymocytes. The receptors here all came from a boy younger than two with a congenital heart defect.

The chain combines TRBV7-8 with TRBJ2-7; D unclear. This CDR3 region has 12 residues. CDR1 and CDR2 from the germline V gene are SGHVS and FQNEAQ. V lost 5 bases, J lost 2 bases, and 7 bases lay in between. CDR3 sequence (DNA): TGTGCCAGCAGCGCTAGAGCCTACGAGCAGTACTTC. As protein: CASSARAYEQYF.

The CDR3 nucleotides read TGTGCCAGCAGCCAGGAGGAGAAGCGGGTCCACTCTGGGGCCAACGTCCTGACTTTC. It codes for CASSQEEKRVHSGANVLTF. The V and J genes are TRBV11-3 and TRBJ2-6, with a possible D match to TRBD2 (6 bases). Germline loops: CDR1 SGHNT, CDR2 YENEEA. The CDR3 is 19 amino acids. V was trimmed by 5 bases and J by 0 bases, leaving 20 bases between them.

The J gene is TRBJ2-5, the V gene TRBV11-3; 8 bases fit TRBD2. The germline V gene encodes CDR1 SGHNT and CDR2 YENEEA. This CDR3 comprises 16 residues. The J segment lost 5 bases and the V segment lost 5 bases, leaving 13 bases of the junction unmatched. CDR3 sequence: CASSPGAREDGETQYF. As DNA, the CDR3 is TGTGCCAGCAGCCCTGGAGCGCGGGAGGATGGGGAGACCCAGTACTTC.

The chain carries TRBV4-2 and TRBJ2-3; 7 bases are a match to TRBD2. After removal of 1 base from V and 0 bases from J, the junction contained 16 bases not matched to a gene. Germline V lookup: CDR1 LGHNA, CDR2 YNFKEQ. The CDR3 is made up of 20 amino acids. CDR3 nucleotide sequence: TGTGCCAGCAGCCAAGTTTCGGGGCATCCGAGCGGGACTAGCACAGATACGCAGTATTTT. This codes for CASSQVSGHPSGTSTDTQYF.

The chain joins TRBV27 to TRBJ1-2; D gene uncertain. The germline V gene has CDR1 MNHEY and CDR2 SMNVEV (reference sequence). The CDR3 length is 15 residues. The V end was cut by 5 bases, the J end by 4 bases, with 17 bases between. Written as DNA, the CDR3 is TGTGCCAGCAGTACCTCAGCGGGGAGGACCTATGGCTACACCTTC. This translates into CASSTSAGRTYGYTF.

The J gene is TRBJ2-3, the V gene TRBV18; 8 bases agree with TRBD1. The CDR3 length is 19 residues. The germline V gene has CDR1 KGHSH and CDR2 LQKENI. J lost 1 base, V lost 0 bases, and 12 bases had no gene match. The CDR3 bases are TGTGCCAGCTCACCACCGGCAGCAGGGGGCGAGGTTGGCACAGATACGCAGTATTTT. As protein: CASSPPAAGGEVGTDTQYF.

The V call is TRBV9, the J call TRBJ1-5, with D possibly matching TRBD1 (6 bases). The CDR3 extends over 14 amino acids. The germline gives CDR1 SGDLS, CDR2 YYNGEE. Trimming removed 3 bases at V and 1 base at J, with 8 bases between. CDR3 coding DNA: TGTGCCAGCAGCGAGGGGGTGAGCAATCAGCCCCAGCATTTT. Translated: CASSEGVSNQPQHF.

This chain joins TRBV18 and TRBJ2-1; 8 bases agree with TRBD2. The CDR3 contains 15 residues. The germline CDR1 and CDR2 sequences are KGHSH and LQKENI. V lost 1 base to trimming and J lost 6 bases; unmatched junction nucleotides: 5. This chain's CDR3 is CASSPHGLAPNEQFF. The CDR3 bases are TGTGCCAGCTCACCACATGGACTAGCCCCCAATGAGCAGTTCTTC.

The chain combines TRBV28 with TRBJ2-1, with TRBD2 identical over 11 bases. CDR3 length: 15 amino acids. Germline V CDR1 and CDR2: MDHEN, SYDVKM. After removal of 3 bases from V and 8 bases from J, the junction contained 6 bases not matched to a gene. CDR3 in amino acids: CASSFPTSGSDEQFF. CDR3 bases: TGTGCCAGCAGTTTCCCCACTAGCGGGAGCGATGAGCAGTTCTTC.

This chain joins TRBV9 and TRBJ1-1; D remains ambiguous. There are 19 residues in the CDR3. Germline V gene lookup returns CDR1 SGDLS and CDR2 YYNGEE. V gave up 1 base and J gave up 1 base, with 23 bases separating them. CDR3 loop: CASSVRESTKTRKNTEAFF. The CDR3 nucleotides are TGTGCCAGCAGCGTACGGGAGAGCACTAAAACCCGAAAGAACACTGAAGCTTTCTTT.

The rearrangement joins TRBV28 to TRBJ2-3, with D unresolved. The germline V gene encodes CDR1 MDHEN and CDR2 SYDVKM. The CDR3 contains 14 residues. Deletions cut 4 bases from V and 2 bases from J, with 10 bases between. The CDR3 region has the DNA TGTGCCAGCAGTTATAGTGGTCCCACAGATACGCAGTATTTT. This gives the protein CASSYSGPTDTQYF.

V and J are TRBV18 and TRBJ2-7; possibly TRBD2 for D (6 bases). This CDR3 has 14 residues. The V end lost 3 bases, the J end lost 1 base, and 10 bases lay between the germline ends. The germline V gene has CDR1 KGHSH and CDR2 LQKENI. CDR3 bases: TGTGCCAGCTCACCTGGCGGGAAATCCTACGAGCAGTACTTC. Translation gives CASSPGGKSYEQYF.

CDR3 DNA: TGTGCCAGCAGCTATCCGGGACAGGGCCAGTACGAGCAGTACTTC. Its translation: CASSYPGQGQYEQYF. The chain is built from TRBV5-4 and TRBJ2-7; 9 bases match TRBD1. This CDR3 is 15 amino acids long. Germline trimming cut 3 bases from V and 4 bases from J; bases unmatched to any gene: 8. Germline V lookup: CDR1 SGHNT, CDR2 YYREEE (reference sequence).

The rearrangement uses TRBV27 and TRBJ2-1, with TRBD2 identical over 10 bases. The CDR3 sequence is 13 residues long. CDR1 and CDR2 from the germline V gene are MNHEY and SMNVEV (reference sequence). V lost 10 bases to trimming and J lost 5 bases; unmatched junction nucleotides: 5. The CDR3 region is CATGLAVHNEQFF. CDR3 sequence (DNA): TGTGCCACCGGACTAGCGGTCCACAATGAGCAGTTCTTC.

The rearrangement links TRBV6-5 to TRBJ1-4; maybe TRBD1 (6 bases). V lost 2 bases and J lost 8, with 15 bases in between. From germline, CDR1 is MNHEY and CDR2 SVGAGI. The CDR3 has 15 amino acids. The CDR3 coding sequence is TGTGCCAGCAGTTACGGGGAGGGGGTGAGAGAAAAACTGTTTTTT. It is translated as CASSYGEGVREKLFF.

The chain combines TRBV5-1 with TRBJ2-2, with D unclear. V shed 4 bases and J shed 1 base, with 11 bases lying between them. CDR1 is SGHRS, CDR2 YFSETQ, per germline. The CDR3 length is 15 residues. The CDR3 spells CASSACSGNTGELFF. The CDR3, as DNA: TGCGCCAGCAGCGCGTGTTCAGGGAACACCGGGGAGCTGTTTTTT.

The J gene is TRBJ1-5, the V gene TRBV19; D not certain. Trimming removed 5 bases at V and 4 bases at J, with 24 bases between. The germline gives CDR1 LNHDA, CDR2 SQIVND (reference sequence). The CDR3 spans 18 residues. CDR3 region: CASSAVDMREPVNQPQHF. In DNA, the CDR3 is TGTGCCAGTAGTGCCGTGGATATGAGGGAACCGGTAAATCAGCCCCAGCATTTT.

This clone has more than one count but fewer than ten. This chain uses TRBV4-1 with TRBJ2-7, with D uncertain. V gave up 0 bases and J gave up 6 bases, with 9 bases separating them. The CDR3 contains 13 residues. Germline assignment: CDR1 MGHRA and CDR2 YSYEKL. CDR3 in amino acids: CASSQDLFREQYF. The DNA of the CDR3 is TGCGCCAGCAGCCAAGATCTTTTCCGCGAGCAGTACTTC.

The J gene is TRBJ2-1, the V gene TRBV2, with 11 bases fitting TRBD2. This CDR3 spans 16 amino acids. V trimming: 5 bases; J trimming: 2 bases; junction bases outside the gene matches: 5. Germline assignment: CDR1 SNHLY and CDR2 FYNNEI. CDR3 amino acids: CASSTSGRNPYNEQFF. CDR3 sequence (DNA): TGTGCCAGCAGTACTAGCGGGAGAAACCCCTACAATGAGCAGTTCTTC.

The chain joins TRBV30 to TRBJ2-1; the D gene is possibly TRBD2 (6 bases). Germline CDR1 reads GTSNPN; CDR2 reads SVGIG (reference sequence). The CDR3 runs 14 residues. V was clipped by 2 bases and J by 10 bases, with 18 bases between them. The CDR3 sequence: CAWSWEADRVEQFF. CDR3 DNA: TGTGCCTGGAGTTGGGAGGCTGATCGGGTAGAGCAGTTCTTC.

The J gene is TRBJ1-6, the V gene TRBV30; TRBD1 matches at 7 bases. Germline trimming cut 4 bases from V and 1 base from J; bases unmatched to any gene: 10. This CDR3 has 17 amino acids. Germline V gives CDR1 GTSNPN, CDR2 SVGIG (reference sequence). The CDR3 reads CAWNGTVGRSYNSPLHF. The CDR3 nucleotides read TGTGCCTGGAACGGGACAGTAGGAAGGTCCTATAATTCACCCCTCCACTTT. The variable domain in full, completed from reference TRBV30 and TRBJ1-6, reads SQTIHQWPATLVQPVGSPLSLECTVEGTSNPNLYWYRQAAGRGLQLLFYSVGIGQISSEVPQNLSASRPQDRQFILSSKKLLLSDSGFYLCAWNGTVGRSYNSPLHFGNGTRLTVT.

This clone came up once. This chain joins TRBV7-8 and TRBJ2-3, with 9 bases that match TRBD2. J was trimmed by 0 bases and V by 4 bases; bases with no gene match: 8. Germline loops: CDR1 SGHVS, CDR2 FQNEAQ. The CDR3 has 17 amino acids. The CDR3 here is CASSYRVAGDSTDTQYF. The CDR3 nucleotides are TGTGCCAGCAGCTACCGGGTAGCGGGGGACAGCACAGATACGCAGTATTTT.

The chain uses TRBV27 and TRBJ2-3; 7 positions agree with TRBD2. The CDR3 is 14 amino acids. CDR1 and CDR2 from the germline V gene are MNHEY and SMNVEV (reference sequence). J was trimmed by 3 bases and V by 4 bases; bases with no gene match: 4. The CDR3 DNA reads as TGTGCCAGCAGTTCCCTAGCGGCAACAGATACGCAGTATTTT. It codes for CASSSLAATDTQYF.

The chain couples TRBV7-2 to TRBJ2-7, with 7 nucleotides matching TRBD2. The CDR3 is 15 amino acids. Germline V gene sequence: CDR1 SGHTA, CDR2 FQGNSA. J was trimmed by 6 bases and V by 1 base; bases with no gene match: 9. The CDR3 loop reads CASSLVRPGEGEQYF. The CDR3 bases are TGTGCCAGCAGCTTAGTTCGCCCCGGGGAGGGCGAGCAGTACTTC.

This chain uses TRBV27 with TRBJ1-1, with D maybe TRBD1 (5 bases). The V gene lost 5 bases and the J gene lost 10 bases, with 14 bases spanning the gap. Germline lookup yields CDR1 MNHEY and CDR2 SMNVEV (reference sequence). CDR3 length: 12 amino acids. CDR3 coding DNA: TGTGCCAGCAGTCATCAGGGAAGGGGAGCTTTCTTT. Amino acids: CASSHQGRGAFF.

This clone was observed a handful of times. This chain links TRBV29-1 with TRBJ2-5, with 8 nucleotides matching TRBD2. Germline loops: CDR1 SQVTM, CDR2 ANQGSEA. The junction had 3 bases not matched to a gene; V was cut back by 0 bases and J by 3 bases. The CDR3 length is 14 residues. CDR3 loop: CSVEDSGGEETQYF. CDR3 DNA sequence: TGCAGCGTTGAAGATTCCGGGGGGGAAGAGACCCAGTACTTC.

The chain recombines TRBV6-5 with TRBJ1-1, with D hard to call. The CDR3 spans 15 residues. With 7 bases removed from V and 0 bases from J, the gap between germline ends came to 15 bases. Germline values: CDR1 MNHEY, CDR2 SVGAGI. CDR3 sequence: CASTPQFWLNTEAFF. The CDR3, as DNA: TGTGCCAGCACACCACAGTTTTGGTTGAACACTGAAGCTTTCTTT.

The chain carries TRBV4-1 and TRBJ1-5; D unresolved. There are 13 residues in the CDR3. The V gene lost 4 bases and the J gene lost 4 bases, with 8 bases spanning the gap. Germline values: CDR1 MGHRA, CDR2 YSYEKL. Written as DNA, the CDR3 is TGCGCCAGCAGCCCAAGCCGGAATCAGCCCCAGCATTTT. Translation gives CASSPSRNQPQHF.

The V and J genes are TRBV11-2 and TRBJ2-3; D is unclear. CDR1 is SGHAT, CDR2 FQNNGV, per germline. The CDR3 runs 13 residues. The ends were cut back, 0 bases at V and 5 bases at J, with 6 bases in the middle. CDR3 bases: TGTGCCAGCAGCTTAGAGCTCGGAGATACGCAGTATTTT. This encodes CASSLELGDTQYF.

The V call is TRBV14, the J call TRBJ2-3; TRBD2 agrees at 9 bases. In germline, CDR1 is SGHDN, CDR2 FVKESK. CDR3 length equals 19 residues. The ends lost 0 bases at V and 0 bases at J; junction bases unmatched: 10. The CDR3: CASSQERGLAGSSTDTQYF. The CDR3 nucleotides read TGTGCCAGCAGCCAAGAAAGAGGGCTAGCGGGGAGTAGCACAGATACGCAGTATTTT. The whole variable domain, remainder taken from reference TRBV14 and TRBJ2-3, is EAGVTQFPSHSVIEKGQTVTLRCDPISGHDNLYWYRRVMGKEIKFLLHFVKESKQDESGMPNNRFLAERTGGTYSTLKVQPAELEDSGVYFCASSQERGLAGSSTDTQYFGPGTRLTVL.

The genes are TRBV6-4 and TRBJ2-3; D is perhaps TRBD2 (6 bases). Trimming took 2 bases from V and 0 from J, leaving 9 bases between them. The CDR3 covers 15 residues. CDR1 is MRHNA, CDR2 SNTAGT, per germline. Here the CDR3 DNA reads TGTGCCAGCAGTGACGGGACTTTGAGCACAGATACGCAGTATTTT. Translating it yields CASSDGTLSTDTQYF.